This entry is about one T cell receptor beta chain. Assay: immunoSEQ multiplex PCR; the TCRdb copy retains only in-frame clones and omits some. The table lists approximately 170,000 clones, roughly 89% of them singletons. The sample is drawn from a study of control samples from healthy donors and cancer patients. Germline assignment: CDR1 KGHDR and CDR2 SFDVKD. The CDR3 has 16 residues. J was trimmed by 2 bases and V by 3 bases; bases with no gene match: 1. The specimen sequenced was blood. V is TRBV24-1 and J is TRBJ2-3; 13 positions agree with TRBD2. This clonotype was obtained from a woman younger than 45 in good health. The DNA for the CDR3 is TGTGCCACCAGTGATGGACTAGCGGGAGACACAGATACGCAGTATTTT. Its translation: CATSDGLAGDTDTQYF.